The TCR beta chain described here comes from a study of blood T cell repertoires in COVID-19. Germline CDR1 reads SNHLY; CDR2 reads FYNNEI. V shed 4 bases and J 6 bases; nucleotides not matched to a gene: 9. This CDR3 has 15 residues. Data came from immunoSEQ multiplex PCR; TCRdb stores just in-frame clones and leaves some out. The profile shows roughly 180,000 clones, approximately 84% of them singletons. The source of this sequence is a man aged 35-49 years who had recovered from COVID-19. The chain recombines TRBV2 with TRBJ2-3; 8 positions agree with TRBD2. Sequencing was performed on peripheral blood. For the CDR3, the DNA is TGTGCCAGCAGTGCCCCGGGAGGGTATGGGGATACGCAGTATTTT. Translating gives CASSAPGGYGDTQYF.